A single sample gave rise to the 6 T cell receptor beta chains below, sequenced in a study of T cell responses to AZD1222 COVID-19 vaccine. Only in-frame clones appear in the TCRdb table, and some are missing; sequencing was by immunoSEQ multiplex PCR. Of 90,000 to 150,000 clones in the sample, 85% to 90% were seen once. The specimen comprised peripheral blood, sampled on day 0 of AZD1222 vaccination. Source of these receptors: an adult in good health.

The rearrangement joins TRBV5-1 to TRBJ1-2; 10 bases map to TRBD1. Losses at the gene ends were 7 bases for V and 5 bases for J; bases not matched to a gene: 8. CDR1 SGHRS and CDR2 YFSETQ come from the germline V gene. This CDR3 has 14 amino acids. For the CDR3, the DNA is TGCGCCAGCGGCCCGGGACAGGGGTTGTATGGCTACACCTTC. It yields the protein CASGPGQGLYGYTF.

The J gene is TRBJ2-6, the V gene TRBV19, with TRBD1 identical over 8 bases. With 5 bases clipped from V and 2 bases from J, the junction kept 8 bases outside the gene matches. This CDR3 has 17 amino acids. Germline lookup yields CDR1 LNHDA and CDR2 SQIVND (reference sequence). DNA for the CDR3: TGTGCCAGTAGTCCGCCCCAGGGGGCCACTGGGGCCAACGTCCTGACTTTC. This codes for CASSPPQGATGANVLTF.

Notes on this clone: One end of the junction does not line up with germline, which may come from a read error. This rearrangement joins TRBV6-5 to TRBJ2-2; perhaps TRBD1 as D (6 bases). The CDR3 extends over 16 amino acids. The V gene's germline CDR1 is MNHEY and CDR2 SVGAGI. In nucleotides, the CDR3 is TGTGCTAGCAGTTACTCGCGGACAGATAACACCGGGGAGCTGTTTTTT. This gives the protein CASSYSRTDNTGELFF.

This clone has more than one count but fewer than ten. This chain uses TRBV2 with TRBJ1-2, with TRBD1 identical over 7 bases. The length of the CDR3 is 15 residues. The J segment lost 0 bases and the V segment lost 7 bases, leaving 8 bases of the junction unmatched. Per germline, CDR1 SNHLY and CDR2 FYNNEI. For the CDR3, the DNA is TGTGCCAGCACGAGGGGACAGAGAGCTAACTATGGCTACACCTTC. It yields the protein CASTRGQRANYGYTF.

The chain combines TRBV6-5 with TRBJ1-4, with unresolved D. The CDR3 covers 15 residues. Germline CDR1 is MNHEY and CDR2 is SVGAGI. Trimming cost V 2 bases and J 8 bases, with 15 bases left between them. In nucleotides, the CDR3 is TGTGCCAGCAGTTACGGTGGGATAATAGGGGAAAAACTGTTTTTT. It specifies CASSYGGIIGEKLFF.

The DNA for the CDR3 is TGTGCCAGCAGGGACAGGGAAGTCGTCAATCAGCCCCAGCATTTT. It yields the protein CASRDREVVNQPQHF. V usage is TRBV6-5 and J usage is TRBJ1-5, with 8 positions matching TRBD1. CDR3 size: 15 residues. Germline V gives CDR1 MNHEY, CDR2 SVGAGI. Trimming cost V 6 bases and J 3 bases; bases outside gene matches: 7.